The clone carrying this T cell receptor (beta chain) was counted many times. As yet, its antigen is unknown. This specimen comes from a study of T cells after yellow fever vaccination. Broader study findings: Most primary-vaccination clones reappeared after the booster (about 97% CD4, roughly 90% CD8). Contaminating bulk clonotypes could be abundant in FACS-sorted repertoires. The appearance of a small share of clonotypes in both CD4 and CD8 compartments was observed.

The 5'RACE template-switching step produced TCR cDNA and added a universal primer site and UMIs. TCRdb redid the calling of the 5' RACE reads with MiXCR, one entry per CDR3 protein. This table has more than 300,000 distinct CDR3 sequences, approximately 4% appearing once. This CDR3 contains 15 residues. Germline CDR1 MNHEY, CDR2 SMNVEV (reference sequence). V gave up 3 bases and J gave up 1 base, with 12 bases separating them. The receptor comes from a man aged 18 to 35 who received the YFV17D yellow fever vaccine. The sequenced sample was PBMCs, obtained 15 days after the yellow fever booster vaccination. The rearrangement links TRBV27 to TRBJ1-1; D is uncertain. CDR3 region: CASSFRGIRNTEAFF. In nucleotides, the CDR3 is TGTGCCAGCAGTTTTCGCGGGATCCGGAACACTGAAGCTTTCTTT.